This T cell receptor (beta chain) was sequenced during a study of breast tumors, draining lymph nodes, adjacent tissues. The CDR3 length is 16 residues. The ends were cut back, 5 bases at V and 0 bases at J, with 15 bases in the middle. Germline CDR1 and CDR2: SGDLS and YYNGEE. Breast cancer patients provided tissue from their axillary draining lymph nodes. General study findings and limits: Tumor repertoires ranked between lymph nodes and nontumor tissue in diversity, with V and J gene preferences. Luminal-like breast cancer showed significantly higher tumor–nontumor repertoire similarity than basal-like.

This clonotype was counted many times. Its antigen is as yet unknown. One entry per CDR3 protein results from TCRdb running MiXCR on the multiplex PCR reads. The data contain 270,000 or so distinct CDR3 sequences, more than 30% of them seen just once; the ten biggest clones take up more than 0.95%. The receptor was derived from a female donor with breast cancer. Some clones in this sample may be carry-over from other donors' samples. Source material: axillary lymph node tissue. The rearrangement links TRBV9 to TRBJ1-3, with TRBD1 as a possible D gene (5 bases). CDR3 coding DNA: TGTGCCAGCAGTCGGGACCGACGGAGCTCTGGAAACACCATATATTTT. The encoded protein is CASSRDRRSSGNTIYF.